This section outlines one T cell receptor (beta chain) sequence together with its context. Its antigen remains unknown. Sequencing used immunoSEQ multiplex PCR; TCRdb keeps in-frame clones, though not all of them. The sample shows roughly 120,000 clones, around 90% of them seen only once. The sample originates from a study of T cell responses to AZD1222 COVID-19 vaccine. Broader study findings: Clonal diversity may have been underestimated, and the donors were mostly white British, with more females than males. Dominant CD4 TCR responses targeted spike regions 160-218 and 743-854.

Source: peripheral blood, taken on day 0 of AZD1222 vaccination. The receptor comes from an adult in good health.

The CDR3 DNA follows: TGTGCCAGCAGTACCCCTTCGGGGCTCTATGGCTACACCTTC. Residues: CASSTPSGLYGYTF. The V call is TRBV28, the J call TRBJ1-2, with D possibly TRBD1 on 5 matching bases. V gave up 5 bases and J gave up 4 bases, with 14 bases separating them. CDR3 length equals 14 residues. Germline V gives CDR1 MDHEN, CDR2 SYDVKM.